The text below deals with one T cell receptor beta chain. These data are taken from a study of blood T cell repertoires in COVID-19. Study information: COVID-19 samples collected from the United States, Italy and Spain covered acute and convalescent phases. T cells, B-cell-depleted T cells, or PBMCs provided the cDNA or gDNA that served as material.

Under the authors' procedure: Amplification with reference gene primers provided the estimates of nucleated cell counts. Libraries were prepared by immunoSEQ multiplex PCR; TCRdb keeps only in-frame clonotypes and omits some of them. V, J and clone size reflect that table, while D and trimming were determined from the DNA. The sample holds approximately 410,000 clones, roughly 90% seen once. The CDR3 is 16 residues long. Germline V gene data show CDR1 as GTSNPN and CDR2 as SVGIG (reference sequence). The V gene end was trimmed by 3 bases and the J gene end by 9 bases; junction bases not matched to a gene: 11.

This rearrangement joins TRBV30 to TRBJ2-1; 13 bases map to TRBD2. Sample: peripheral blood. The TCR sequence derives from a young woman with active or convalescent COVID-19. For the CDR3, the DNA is TGTGCCTGGAGCCCGACCCCGGGACTAGCGGGATCTGAGCAGTTCTTC. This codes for CAWSPTPGLAGSEQFF.